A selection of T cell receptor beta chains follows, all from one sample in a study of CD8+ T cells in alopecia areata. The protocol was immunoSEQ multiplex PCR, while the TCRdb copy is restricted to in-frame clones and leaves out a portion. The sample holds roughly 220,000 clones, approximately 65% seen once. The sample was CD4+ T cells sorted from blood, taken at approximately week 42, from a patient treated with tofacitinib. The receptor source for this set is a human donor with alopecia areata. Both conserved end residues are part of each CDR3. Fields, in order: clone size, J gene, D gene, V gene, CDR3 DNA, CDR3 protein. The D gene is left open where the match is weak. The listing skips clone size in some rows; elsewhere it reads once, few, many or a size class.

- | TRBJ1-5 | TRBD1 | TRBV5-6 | TGTGCCAGCAGCTTGTGGGGACAGGTAAATCAGCCCCAGCATTTT | CASSLWGQVNQPQHF
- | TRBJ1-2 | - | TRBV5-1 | TGCGCCAGCAGCCCGGACGGCGACTATGGCTACACCTTC | CASSPDGDYGYTF
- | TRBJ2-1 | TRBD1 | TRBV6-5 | TGTGCCAGCAGTTACAGGGGGCGACGCAATGAGCAGTTCTTC | CASSYRGRRNEQFF
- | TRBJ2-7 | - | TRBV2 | TGTGCCAGCAGTGTAGATCCATTATCCTACGAGCAGTACTTC | CASSVDPLSYEQYF
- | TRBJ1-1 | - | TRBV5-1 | TGCGCCAGCAGCGGAAGACCGGGAGTGAACACTGAAGCTTTCTTT | CASSGRPGVNTEAFF
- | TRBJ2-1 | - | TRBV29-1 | TGCAGCGTTGTGGGAAATGAGCAGTTCTTC | CSVVGNEQFF
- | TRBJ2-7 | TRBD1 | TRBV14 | TGTGCCAGCAGCCAAGCCAGCGTACGGGACAGGGGAAGCGAGCAGTACTTC | CASSQASVRDRGSEQYF
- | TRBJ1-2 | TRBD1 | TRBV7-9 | TGTGCCAGCAGCACTGGGGACAGGGAGTCCTATGGCTACACCTTC | CASSTGDRESYGYTF
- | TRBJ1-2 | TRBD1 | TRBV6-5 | TGTGCCAGCAACCAACAGGGGGCCTATGGCTACACCTTC | CASNQQGAYGYTF
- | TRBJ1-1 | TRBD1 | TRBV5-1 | TGCGCCAGCAGCCACGGACAGGGGGAAGCTTTCTTT | CASSHGQGEAFF
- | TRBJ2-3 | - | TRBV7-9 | TGTGCCAGCAGCTTATCTTCCCGGGTGACAGATACGCAGTATTTT | CASSLSSRVTDTQYF
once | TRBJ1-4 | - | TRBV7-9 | TGTGCCAGCAGCTTTCCCGGGGGACAACGACTGTTTTTT | CASSFPGGQRLFF
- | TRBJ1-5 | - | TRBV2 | TGTGCCAGCAGCCATCCCCCCTTTTCGGGTAGCAATCAGCCCCAGCATTTT | CASSHPPFSGSNQPQHF
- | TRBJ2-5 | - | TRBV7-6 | TGTGCCAGCAGTTCCGGGACCTTCGGGGAGACCCAGTACTTC | CASSSGTFGETQYF
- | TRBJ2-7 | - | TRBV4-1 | TGCGCCAGCAGCCACCTGACAGTGGGCGAGCAGTACTTC | CASSHLTVGEQYF
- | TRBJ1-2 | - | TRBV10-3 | TGTGCCGCCCTTTTGCCCCATGGCTACACCTTC | CAALLPHGYTF
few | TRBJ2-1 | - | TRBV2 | TGTGCCAGCAAGGACGGGGACGAGGAGTTCTTC | CASKDGDEEFF
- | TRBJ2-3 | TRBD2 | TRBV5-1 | TGCGCCAGCAGCTCCGGGACTAGAAGCACAGATACGCAGTATTTT | CASSSGTRSTDTQYF
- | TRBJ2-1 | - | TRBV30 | TGTGCCTGGACCTCCGGGGGAAATGAGCAGTTCTTC | CAWTSGGNEQFF
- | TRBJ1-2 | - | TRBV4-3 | TGCGCCAGCAGCCAAGCCCTCAAGGATGGCTACACCTTC | CASSQALKDGYTF
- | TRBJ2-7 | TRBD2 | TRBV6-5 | TGTGCCAGCAGTTACAAGCGGGAGGCCTACGAGCAGTACTTC | CASSYKREAYEQYF
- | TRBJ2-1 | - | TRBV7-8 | TGTGCCAGCACCTCCGGGACCAGACTTTACAATGAGCAGTTCTTC | CASTSGTRLYNEQFF
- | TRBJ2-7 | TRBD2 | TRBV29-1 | TGCAGCGTTGGCGCTAGCGGGGACACTCACGCCTACGAGCAGTACTTC | CSVGASGDTHAYEQYF
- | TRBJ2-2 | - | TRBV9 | TGTGCCAGCAGCGTAGAGGGGGGCAGCACCGGGGAGCTGTTTTTT | CASSVEGGSTGELFF
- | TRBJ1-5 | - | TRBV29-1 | TGCAGCGTGTCCGCCCAGGACACCCTTTGGGCCCAGCATTTT | CSVSAQDTLWAQHF
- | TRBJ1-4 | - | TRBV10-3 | TGTGCCATCAGTGAGTCTCGGACAGAAAATGAAAAACTGTTTTTT | CAISESRTENEKLFF
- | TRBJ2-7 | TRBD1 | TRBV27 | TGTGCCAGCAGTCTGGGGACAGCTTATACCTACGAGCAGTACTTC | CASSLGTAYTYEQYF
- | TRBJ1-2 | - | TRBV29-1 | TGCAGCGTTGAAGGGGGCGGCTATGGCTACACCTTC | CSVEGGGYGYTF
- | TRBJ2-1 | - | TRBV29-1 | TGCAGCGTTGTTGGGAGCTCCTACAATGAGCAGTTCTTC | CSVVGSSYNEQFF
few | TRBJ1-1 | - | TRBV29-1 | TGCAGCGTGTGGCGGGGGGTGAACACTGAAGCTTTCTTT | CSVWRGVNTEAFF
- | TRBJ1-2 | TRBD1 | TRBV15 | TGTGCCACCGCTCGAGTAGGGAGGGGACAGCATGGCTACACCTTC | CATARVGRGQHGYTF
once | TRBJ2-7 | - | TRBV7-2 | TGTGCCAGCAGCCAAGGACAAGCAGGGTCCTACGAGCAGTACTTC | CASSQGQAGSYEQYF
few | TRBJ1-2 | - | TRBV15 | TGTGCCACCAGCACTAGGACGTCGGGCTATGGCTACACCTTC | CATSTRTSGYGYTF
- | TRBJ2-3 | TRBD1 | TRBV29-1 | TGCAGCGTACGACAGGGGGCTTCCCATTCCTCCACAGATACGCAGTATTTT | CSVRQGASHSSTDTQYF
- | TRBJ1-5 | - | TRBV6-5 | TGTGCCAGCAGGCGGGGAATTAATCAGCCCCAGCATTTT | CASRRGINQPQHF
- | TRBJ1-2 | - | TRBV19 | TGTGCCAGTAGTTCGCCTACAGGACTAGCTAACTATGGCTACACCTTC | CASSSPTGLANYGYTF
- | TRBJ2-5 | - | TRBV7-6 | TGTGCCAGCAGCCCCGGTCCGGGCCCTACGGTAGAGACCCAGTACTTC | CASSPGPGPTVETQYF
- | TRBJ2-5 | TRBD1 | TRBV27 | TGTGCCAGCAGTCCAGGGGGGACCCAGTACTTC | CASSPGGTQYF
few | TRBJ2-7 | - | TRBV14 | TGTGCCAGCAGCCAAGGGTCCAGCTACGAGCAGTACTTC | CASSQGSSYEQYF
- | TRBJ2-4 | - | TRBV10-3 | TGTGCCATCAGACGGACCGAAGCCAAAAACATTCAGTACTTC | CAIRRTEAKNIQYF
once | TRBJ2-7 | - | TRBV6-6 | TGTGCCAGCAGTTACTCTCGTGGCTACGAGCAGTACTTC | CASSYSRGYEQYF
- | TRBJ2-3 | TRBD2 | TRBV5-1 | TGCGCCAGCAGCTTGTTCGCGGGGGACACAGATACGCAGTATTTT | CASSLFAGDTDTQYF
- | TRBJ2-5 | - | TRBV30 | TGTGCCTGGAAAGGTCGGCCCCAAGAGACCCAGTACTTC | CAWKGRPQETQYF
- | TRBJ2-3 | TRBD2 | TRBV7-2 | TGTGCCAGCAGCTTAGCAAGACTAGCGGGGGGGCTGGATACGCAGTATTTT | CASSLARLAGGLDTQYF